A selection of T cell receptor beta chains follows, all from one sample in a study of identifying expanded T cells in peripheral blood. The protocol was immunoSEQ multiplex PCR, while the TCRdb copy is restricted to in-frame clones and leaves out a portion. The repertoire includes approximately 75,000 clones, 90% of them detected once, and roughly 3% sits in the top ten. Sequences were obtained from blood. Receptors were obtained from a person aged 18 to 75 in good health. CDR3s include the opening cysteine and the closing phenylalanine or tryptophan. The D gene is left open where the match is weak. The size field is filled for only some rows; it gives once, few, many or a size class.

D gene: .; clone size: .; V gene: TRBV6-6; J gene: TRBJ2-5; CDR3 DNA: TGTGCCAGCAGTTACTCGCGGGAGACCCAGTACTTC; CDR3 protein: CASSYSRETQYF
D gene: .; clone size: once; V gene: TRBV29-1; J gene: TRBJ2-6; CDR3 DNA: TGCAGCGTTGACGGGGGGCCCACCGAAAGCACGGCCAACGTCCTGACTTTC; CDR3 protein: CSVDGGPTESTANVLTF
D gene: TRBD1; clone size: .; V gene: TRBV7-2; J gene: TRBJ1-2; CDR3 DNA: TGTGCCAGCAGCCCCCACTCCGGACAGGTCTATGGCTACACCTTC; CDR3 protein: CASSPHSGQVYGYTF
D gene: TRBD1; clone size: once; V gene: TRBV9; J gene: TRBJ1-4; CDR3 DNA: TGTGCCAGCAGCGCCTCCTCCGGGACAGGTGAAAAACTGTTTTTT; CDR3 protein: CASSASSGTGEKLFF
D gene: .; clone size: .; V gene: TRBV7-2; J gene: TRBJ2-7; CDR3 DNA: TGTGCCAGCAGCCGGGTCAGCTCCTACGAGCAGTACTTC; CDR3 protein: CASSRVSSYEQYF
D gene: .; clone size: .; V gene: TRBV5-6; J gene: TRBJ1-6; CDR3 DNA: TGTGCCAGCAGCTTGGTCGGCAGCCGATATCGTAATTCACCCCTCCACTTT; CDR3 protein: CASSLVGSRYRNSPLHF
D gene: TRBD2; clone size: .; V gene: TRBV10-3; J gene: TRBJ2-2; CDR3 DNA: TGTGCCATCAGTGAGTCGGGGAGGGTCGTGGCCGGGGAGCTGTTTTTT; CDR3 protein: CAISESGRVVAGELFF
D gene: .; clone size: .; V gene: TRBV9; J gene: TRBJ2-7; CDR3 DNA: TGTGCCAGCAGCGTAGCCGACAGGTCGGATGAGCAGTACTTC; CDR3 protein: CASSVADRSDEQYF
D gene: TRBD1; clone size: once; V gene: TRBV4-2; J gene: TRBJ2-2; CDR3 DNA: TGTGCCAGCAGCCCCCAGGACAGGGGAGCCGGGGAGCTGTTTTTT; CDR3 protein: CASSPQDRGAGELFF
D gene: TRBD1; clone size: .; V gene: TRBV18; J gene: TRBJ1-2; CDR3 DNA: TGTGCCAGCTCACCTACGGGACAGGGGAACTATGGCTACACCTTC; CDR3 protein: CASSPTGQGNYGYTF
D gene: .; clone size: .; V gene: TRBV7-8; J gene: TRBJ1-2; CDR3 DNA: TGTGCCAGCAGCTCCCCAGGGGATGGCTACACCTTC; CDR3 protein: CASSSPGDGYTF
D gene: .; clone size: .; V gene: TRBV6-5; J gene: TRBJ2-2; CDR3 DNA: TGTGCCAGCAGCGAGGGGGGGCCGAACACCGGGGAGCTGTTTTTT; CDR3 protein: CASSEGGPNTGELFF
D gene: TRBD1; clone size: .; V gene: TRBV5-6; J gene: TRBJ1-1; CDR3 DNA: TGTGCCAGCAGCCTAACCTTACTCAGGGGGCCGGTAACTGAAGCTTTCTTT; CDR3 protein: CASSLTLLRGPVTEAFF
D gene: .; clone size: .; V gene: TRBV25-1; J gene: TRBJ1-1; CDR3 DNA: TGTGCCAGCAGTGAAAGCAACGACAACACTGAAGCTTTCTTT; CDR3 protein: CASSESNDNTEAFF
D gene: .; clone size: .; V gene: TRBV25-1; J gene: TRBJ1-1; CDR3 DNA: TGTGCCAGCAGCGAGTATAGGTCTACCGGGGGAGCTTTCTTT; CDR3 protein: CASSEYRSTGGAFF
D gene: TRBD2; clone size: .; V gene: TRBV4-1; J gene: TRBJ2-1; CDR3 DNA: TGCGCCAGCAGCCAACCAGAGGGACTAGCCGCTTCGTACAATGAGCAGTTCTTC; CDR3 protein: CASSQPEGLAASYNEQFF
D gene: TRBD2; clone size: once; V gene: TRBV6-5; J gene: TRBJ2-1; CDR3 DNA: TGTGCCAGCAGAGAACTAGCGGGAGGATACAATGAGCAGTTCTTC; CDR3 protein: CASRELAGGYNEQFF
D gene: TRBD1; clone size: once; V gene: TRBV19; J gene: TRBJ1-2; CDR3 DNA: TGTGCCAGTAGACCGGGACAGAGCAACTATGGCTACACCTTC; CDR3 protein: CASRPGQSNYGYTF
D gene: .; clone size: .; V gene: TRBV2; J gene: TRBJ2-7; CDR3 DNA: TGTGCCAGCAGTGAATGGTTTGGCACACCCTACGAGCAGTACTTC; CDR3 protein: CASSEWFGTPYEQYF
D gene: .; clone size: .; V gene: TRBV28; J gene: TRBJ2-1; CDR3 DNA: TGTGCCAGCAGTCCCCTCAGGGGGGAGTGGAATGAGCAGTTCTTC; CDR3 protein: CASSPLRGEWNEQFF
D gene: TRBD2; clone size: .; V gene: TRBV18; J gene: TRBJ2-2; CDR3 DNA: TGTGCCAGCTCACCACGCGCGGGAGGGAACGGGGAGCTGTTTTTT; CDR3 protein: CASSPRAGGNGELFF
D gene: .; clone size: .; V gene: TRBV29-1; J gene: TRBJ1-2; CDR3 DNA: TGCAGCGTTGAAGATCGGAGACATGGCTACACCTTC; CDR3 protein: CSVEDRRHGYTF